The source of this T cell receptor (beta chain) is a study of sequential checkpoint blockade in melanoma. For the study at large: Arm A got nivolumab then ipilimumab; arm B the reverse, 1:1. After nivolumab or ipilimumab alone, some 22 patients had week-13 rebiopsies.

The CDR3 length is 13 residues. The V and J ends lost 5 bases and 7 bases respectively, with 13 bases between them. Germline V lookup: CDR1 MNHGY, CDR2 SAAAGT. TCRdb keeps only in-frame clones here, not all; method: immunoSEQ multiplex PCR. The sample lists tens of thousands of clones, 32% occurring once. Treatment of the sample: randomized to nivolumab then ipilimumab (arm A) or the reverse (arm B). The sequence derives from a human donor with melanoma. This sample comprised tumor tissue (inferred from file names), obtained from a patient given nivolumab and ipilimumab in sequence. The J gene is TRBJ2-3, the V gene TRBV6-8, with D perhaps TRBD1 or TRBD2 (5 bases each). The CDR3 loop is CASSDRGVHTQYF. The CDR3 DNA reads as TGTGCCAGCAGTGACAGAGGGGTCCATACGCAGTATTTT.